This T cell receptor (beta chain) came from a study of shared clonotypes between healthy human individuals. CDR1 is LGHNA, CDR2 YNFKEQ, per germline. The CDR3 is 18 amino acids. V dropped 1 base and J dropped 7; count of bases not matched to a gene: 15. CD45RO-negative CD8 cells positively selected for CCR7 made up the naive population, which excluded terminally differentiated effector memory CD45RA+ cells. Sequenced by immunoSEQ multiplex PCR; TCRdb stores in-frame clones only, minus some. The data show about 2.1 million clones, over 85% seen once. Specimen: naive CD8+ T cells from PBMCs. V and J are TRBV4-2 and TRBJ2-2, with 7 bases identical to TRBD2. This clonotype was sampled from a man aged 18 to 29 in good health. Some clones in this sample may be carry-over from other donors' samples. This CDR3 is CASSQGLWAAGVSGELFF. The CDR3 nucleotides read TGTGCCAGCAGCCAAGGCCTTTGGGCGGCGGGAGTGAGCGGGGAGCTGTTTTTT.